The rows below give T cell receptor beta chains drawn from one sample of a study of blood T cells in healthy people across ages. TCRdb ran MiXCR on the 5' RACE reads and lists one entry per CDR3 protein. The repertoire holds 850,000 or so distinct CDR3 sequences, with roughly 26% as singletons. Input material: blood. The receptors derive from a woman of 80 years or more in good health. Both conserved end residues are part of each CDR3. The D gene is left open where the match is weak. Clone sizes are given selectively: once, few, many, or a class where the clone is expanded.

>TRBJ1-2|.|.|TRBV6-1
CASSEARGVGGYTF
TGTGCCAGCAGTGAAGCAAGGGGGGTAGGTGGCTACACCTTC
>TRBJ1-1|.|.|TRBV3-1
CASSQVLLFDRNTEAFF
TGTGCCAGCAGCCAAGTCTTACTTTTCGACAGGAACACTGAAGCTTTCTTT
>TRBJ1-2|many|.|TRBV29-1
CSVDDGGNYGYTF
TGCAGCGTTGACGATGGCGGTAACTATGGCTACACCTTC
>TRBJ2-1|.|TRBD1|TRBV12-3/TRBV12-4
CASSHPTGQGAAAFSYNEQFF
TGTGCCAGCAGTCATCCTACGGGACAGGGGGCTGCCGCCTTCTCCTACAATGAGCAGTTCTTC
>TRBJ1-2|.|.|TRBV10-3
CAISGIRQGGGGQWRGYTF
TGTGCCATCTCCGGGATAAGGCAAGGAGGAGGCGGGCAGTGGAGGGGCTACACCTTC
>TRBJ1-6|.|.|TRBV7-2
CASSSGRVSYNSPLHF
TGTGCCAGCAGCTCTGGACGGGTCTCCTATAATTCACCCCTCCACTTT
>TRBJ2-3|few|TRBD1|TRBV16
CASSQSRTGPDTQYF
TGTGCCAGCAGCCAATCTAGGACAGGGCCAGATACGCAGTATTTT
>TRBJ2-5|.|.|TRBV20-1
CSAPWGIPLEEQYF
TGCAGTGCTCCTTGGGGTATACCCTTAGAGGAGCAGTACTTC
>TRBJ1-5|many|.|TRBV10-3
CAISEEGRNQPQHF
TGTGCCATCAGTGAAGAAGGGAGGAACCAGCCCCAGCATTTT
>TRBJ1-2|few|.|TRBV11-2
CASSLSQGPNYGYTF
TGTGCCAGCAGCTTAAGCCAGGGGCCTAACTATGGCTACACCTTC
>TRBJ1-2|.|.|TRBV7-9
CAGSPDPNYGYTF
TGTGCCGGCAGCCCCGATCCTAACTATGGCTACACCTTC
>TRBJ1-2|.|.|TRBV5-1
CASRVSGAFGYTF
TGCGCCAGCAGGGTATCGGGGGCGTTTGGCTACACCTTC
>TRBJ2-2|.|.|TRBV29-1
CSVISGKLRTGELFF
TGCAGCGTGATCTCAGGGAAATTACGCACCGGGGAGCTGTTTTTT
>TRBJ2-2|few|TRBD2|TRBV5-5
CASTSLATSGGPELFF
TGTGCCAGCACCTCTCTTGCGACTAGCGGGGGCCCTGAGCTGTTTTTT
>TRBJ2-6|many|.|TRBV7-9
CASSLGSGRSGANVLTF
TGTGCCAGCAGCTTAGGTAGCGGCCGCTCTGGGGCCAACGTCCTGACTTTC
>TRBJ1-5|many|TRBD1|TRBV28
CASSGRQGVQPQHF
TGTGCCAGCAGTGGACGACAGGGGGTTCAGCCCCAGCATTTT
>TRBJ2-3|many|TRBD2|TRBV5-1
CASTQVGGGVTDTQYF
TGCGCCAGCACCCAAGTCGGCGGGGGAGTGACAGATACGCAGTATTTT
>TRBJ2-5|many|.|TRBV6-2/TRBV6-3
CASSYQDRKETQYF
TGTGCCAGCAGTTACCAGGACAGAAAAGAGACCCAGTACTTC
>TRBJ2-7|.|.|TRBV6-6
CAGSYAPESAEQYF
TGTGCCGGCAGTTACGCTCCGGAATCGGCCGAGCAGTACTTC
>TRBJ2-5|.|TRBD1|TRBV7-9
CASSPGTGSLETQYF
TGTGCCAGCAGCCCCGGGACAGGGTCGCTAGAGACCCAGTACTTC
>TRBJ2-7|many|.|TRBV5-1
CASSPSANYEQYF
TGCGCCAGCAGCCCTTCCGCTAACTACGAGCAGTACTTC
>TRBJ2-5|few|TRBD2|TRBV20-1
CSVTSGGYEETQYF
TGCAGTGTGACTAGCGGGGGATATGAAGAGACCCAGTACTTC